The 27 T cell receptor beta chains given below trace back to one sample, sequenced in a study of regulatory T cells in long-lasting Graves disease. As to time point: newly diagnosed GD, antithyroid drugs for less than 3 months. The TCR library was prepared using RNA isolated from PBMCs. Construction of TCR beta libraries relied on iRepertoire HTBI primers and on Arm-PCR targeting CDR3 regions. MiXCR, run by TCRdb on the multiplex PCR reads, gives a single entry per CDR3 protein. The data hold hundreds of thousands of distinct CDR3 sequences, with less than 20% observed a single time. These data are also associated with another study on T cells in Graves' hyperthyroidism and ophthalmopathy.

The material was peripheral blood mononuclear cells (PBMCs), obtained at new diagnosis, from a patient treated with antithyroid drugs. The receptor source for this set is a woman aged 25 to 39 with Graves disease.

The chain recombines TRBV12-3 or TRBV12-4 with TRBJ1-4, with TRBD1 as a possible D gene (6 bases). This CDR3 region has 15 residues. The ends were cut back, 6 bases at V and 3 bases at J, with 14 bases in the middle. CDR3 region: CASRGQLGSNEKLFF. For the CDR3, the DNA is TGTGCCAGCAGAGGACAGCTCGGGTCTAATGAAAAACTGTTTTTT.

This rearrangement joins TRBV20-1 to TRBJ2-2; 7 nucleotides agree with TRBD1. The CDR3 has 16 residues. J was trimmed by 6 bases and V by 2 bases; bases with no gene match: 12. Per germline, CDR1 DFQATT and CDR2 SNEGSKA (reference sequence). The CDR3: CSARYRGRGLAGELFF. DNA for the CDR3: TGCAGTGCTAGATACAGGGGAAGAGGTTTGGCCGGGGAGCTGTTTTTT.

In its sample, this clonotype was seen a few times. The junction shows a germline mismatch at one end, possibly a read error. J is TRBJ2-1 and V is TRBV2; 9 bases map to TRBD2. Germline-derived CDR1 and CDR2 are SNHLY and FYNNEI. The CDR3 is 15 amino acids. CDR3 protein: CASSERLAARRDRGF. The DNA for the CDR3 is TGTGCCAGCAGTGAACGACTAGCGGCTCGACGGGATCGGGGCTTC.

This clonotype has a count of ten or more. V usage is TRBV7-9 and J usage is TRBJ2-1, with 9 nucleotides matching TRBD1. Germline loops: CDR1 SEHNR, CDR2 FQNEAQ (reference sequence). The CDR3 extends over 15 amino acids. J gave up 0 bases and V 5 bases, and 2 bases lay outside the gene matches. CDR3 amino acids: CASSPDRGSYNEQFF. The CDR3 DNA reads as TGTGCCAGCAGCCCGGACAGGGGCTCCTACAATGAGCAGTTCTTC. Full variable domain (outside the CDR3, taken from reference TRBV7-9 and TRBJ2-1): DTGVSQNPRHKITKRGQNVTFRCDPISEHNRLYWYRQTLGQGPEFLTYFQNEAQLEKSRLLSDRFSAERPKGSFSTLEIQRTEQGDSAMYLCASSPDRGSYNEQFFGPGTRLTVL.

The chain employs TRBV6-1 and TRBJ2-7; possible D gene TRBD1, 6 bases. The V gene lost 8 bases and the J gene lost 0 bases, with 14 bases spanning the gap. The CDR3 is made up of 14 amino acids. Looked up from germline, CDR1 is MNHNS and CDR2 is SASEGT. As DNA, the CDR3 is TGTGCCAGCTTACGGGCAGGGGACTCCTACGAGCAGTACTTC. Protein sequence: CASLRAGDSYEQYF.

This clonotype was seen more than once but under ten times. This chain links TRBV27 with TRBJ2-3; D gene ambiguous. The germline CDR1 and CDR2 sequences are MNHEY and SMNVEV (reference sequence). Trimming cost V 5 bases and J 3 bases, with 12 bases left between them. The CDR3 has 14 residues. This CDR3 reads CASSPTAQTDTQYF. DNA of the CDR3: TGTGCCAGCAGTCCCACTGCCCAGACAGATACGCAGTATTTT.

The chain is built from TRBV5-1 and TRBJ1-2; the D gene is possibly TRBD1 (6 bases). Trimming pared 2 bases from V and 6 bases from J, leaving 20 bases between. The CDR3 consists of 16 residues. Germline loops: CDR1 SGHRS, CDR2 YFSETQ. CDR3 DNA: TGCGCCAGCAGCTTTCAGGGGATAAGAGGTATAGATGGCTACACCTTC. Its translation: CASSFQGIRGIDGYTF.

The CDR3 region is CASSLAATQETQYF. CDR3 DNA sequence: TGCGCCAGCAGCTTGGCGGCTACCCAAGAGACCCAGTACTTC. V and J are TRBV5-1 and TRBJ2-5; unclear D gene. The V end lost 0 bases, the J end lost 1 base, and 7 bases lay between the germline ends. This CDR3 spans 14 amino acids. Per the germline V gene, CDR1 is SGHRS and CDR2 is YFSETQ.

This clonotype appeared a few times. The chain links TRBV5-1 to TRBJ2-1; no reliable D call. Trimming removed 3 bases from V and 14 bases from J, with 27 bases in between. The CDR3 consists of 16 residues. Germline V gives CDR1 SGHRS, CDR2 YFSETQ. In DNA, the CDR3 is TGCGCCAGCAGCTCTAGGTACCTTTCCCAGGCGATGTCGGAGTTCTTC. Residues: CASSSRYLSQAMSEFF.

This chain uses TRBV24-1 with TRBJ2-1, with 12 nucleotides matching TRBD1. Germline loops: CDR1 KGHDR, CDR2 SFDVKD. The CDR3 runs 15 residues. J gave up 5 bases and V 7 bases, and 5 bases lay outside the gene matches. The CDR3 coding sequence is TGTGCCACCAGCCGGGGACAGGGGGCTAACAATGAGCAGTTCTTC. Encoded protein: CATSRGQGANNEQFF.

In regard to this clonotype: Just one base apart from a much larger clone, this may be a read error. J is TRBJ1-1 and V is TRBV3-1; maybe TRBD1 (6 bases). The length of the CDR3 is 13 residues. Germline-derived CDR1 and CDR2 are LGHDT and YNNKEL (reference sequence). This CDR3 reads CASQGQGNTEASF. The CDR3 DNA follows: TGTGCCAGCCAGGGCCAGGGGAACACTGAAGCTTCCTTT.

A few counts support this clonotype. The DNA of the CDR3 is TGCAGTGCTAGAGATTTTCAGGGGGGTGAAAAACTGTTTTTT. Amino acid sequence: CSARDFQGGEKLFF. The rearrangement links TRBV20-1 to TRBJ1-4; 7 nucleotides align to TRBD1. V lost 0 bases and J lost 7; bases outside the gene matches: 5. From germline, CDR1 is DFQATT and CDR2 SNEGSKA (reference sequence). This CDR3 is 14 amino acids long.

This clonotype was detected ten times or more. This sequence joins TRBV3-1 and TRBJ2-7; 8 bases are shared with TRBD2. The CDR3 is 14 residues long. Germline assignment: CDR1 LGHDT and CDR2 YNNKEL (reference sequence). V lost 1 base and J lost 7; bases outside the gene matches: 6. The CDR3 is CASSQVNSGMEQYF. The CDR3, as DNA: TGTGCCAGCAGCCAAGTGAATAGCGGGATGGAGCAGTACTTC.

This clonotype showed up just a few times. The chain employs TRBV14 and TRBJ2-3; 10 bases are a match to TRBD1. The CDR3 length is 17 residues. V shed 2 bases and J 6 bases; nucleotides not matched to a gene: 11. Germline CDR1 SGHDN, CDR2 FVKESK. CDR3 in DNA: TGTGCCAGCAGCCAAAGAATCCGGGACAGGGGAAGGGATACGCAGTATTTT. Translating gives CASSQRIRDRGRDTQYF.

Many counts were recorded for this clonotype. V and J are TRBV19 and TRBJ1-1; D is perhaps TRBD1 (6 bases). The CDR3 contains 15 residues. Germline CDR1 is LNHDA and CDR2 is SQIVND (reference sequence). Between the trimmed V and J ends, which lost 7 bases and 0 bases, there was a span of 15 bases. The CDR3 is CASNRQVGLNTEAFF. In nucleotides, the CDR3 is TGTGCCAGTAATAGACAGGTGGGTTTGAACACTGAAGCTTTCTTT.

This chain uses TRBV20-1 with TRBJ1-5, with 7 bases lining up with TRBD1. CDR1 and CDR2 from the germline V gene are DFQATT and SNEGSKA (reference sequence). The CDR3 covers 14 residues. The ends lost 1 base at V and 7 bases at J; junction bases unmatched: 7. The CDR3: CSARVLGGEQPQHF. The DNA of the CDR3 is TGCAGTGCTAGAGTCTTAGGGGGCGAGCAGCCCCAGCATTTT.

Many counts were recorded for this clonotype. The chain recombines TRBV28 with TRBJ2-5; D uncertain. CDR3 length: 15 amino acids. Germline values: CDR1 MDHEN, CDR2 SYDVKM. V lost 5 bases and J lost 2, with 15 bases in between. Written as DNA, the CDR3 is TGTGCCAGCAGTCCCGACTTCGAGGATCAAGAGACCCAGTACTTC. Residues: CASSPDFEDQETQYF.

Concerning this clonotype: Germline and junction disagree at one end, which may indicate a read error. This chain connects TRBV25-1 to TRBJ2-6; weak D call: TRBD1 (5 bases). This CDR3 contains 16 residues. CDR1 and CDR2 (germline): MGHDK, SYGVNS. Here the CDR3 DNA reads TGTGCCAGCAGTGGGTCAGGCTTCTCTGGGGCCAACGCCCTGACTTTC. Encoded protein: CASSGSGFSGANALTF.

The chain employs TRBV27 and TRBJ2-7; the D is unclear. The CDR3 spans 11 residues. The germline gives CDR1 MNHEY, CDR2 SMNVEV (reference sequence). V dropped 3 bases and J dropped 8 bases, with 8 bases sitting between them. The CDR3 nucleotides read TGTGCCAGCAGTTTTAATGGGAAGCAGTACTTC. It specifies CASSFNGKQYF.

This clonotype was seen a handful of times. The junction shows a germline mismatch at one end, possibly a read error. CDR3 sequence: CASGLGGSKPYNEQLF. The CDR3 DNA reads TGTGCTAGTGGTTTGGGGGGGAGCAAGCCCTACAATGAGCAGCTCTTC. The genes are TRBV12-5 and TRBJ2-1, with D perhaps assigned TRBD1 or TRBD2 (5 bases each). The CDR3 contains 16 residues. Germline CDR1 reads LGHNT; CDR2 reads FRNRAP.

This clonotype occurred a few times. The J gene is TRBJ1-2, the V gene TRBV11-2, with 7 nucleotides matching TRBD1. Trimming removed 0 bases from V and 14 bases from J; junction bases left unmatched: 9. Germline-derived CDR1 and CDR2 are SGHAT and FQNNGV. This CDR3 region has 13 residues. The CDR3 bases are TGTGCCAGCAGCTTAGATCGAGACAGGGTCCCAACCTTC. Residues: CASSLDRDRVPTF. The full variable domain, with the rest looked up from reference TRBV11-2 and TRBJ1-2, is EAGVAQSPRYKIIEKRQSVAFWCNPISGHATLYWYQQILGQGPKLLIQFQNNGVVDDSQLPKDRFSAERLKGVDSTLKIQPAKLEDSAVYLCASSLDRDRVPTFGSGTRLTVV.

In its sample, this clonotype was seen many times. This chain connects TRBV15 to TRBJ1-3; D not certain. With 3 bases removed from V and 2 bases from J, the gap between germline ends came to 11 bases. CDR1 and CDR2 (germline): LNHNV, YYDKDF (reference sequence). The CDR3 runs 15 residues. CDR3 residues: CATSRVRGPGNTIYF. In DNA, the CDR3 is TGTGCCACCAGCAGGGTCCGAGGCCCTGGAAACACCATATATTTT.

A few counts support this clonotype. This rearrangement joins TRBV30 to TRBJ2-2; D possibly corresponds to TRBD1 (5 bases). Germline-derived CDR1 and CDR2 are GTSNPN and SVGIG (reference sequence). V lost 1 base and J lost 2, with 11 bases in between. The CDR3 is 15 residues long. This CDR3 is CAWSAPTGNTGELFF. CDR3 DNA sequence: TGTGCCTGGAGTGCACCTACAGGAAACACCGGGGAGCTGTTTTTT.

This clonotype was detected ten times or more. The chain joins TRBV2 to TRBJ1-1; D not certain. Germline V gene sequence: CDR1 SNHLY, CDR2 FYNNEI. The CDR3 loop spans 16 amino acids. Trimming pared 2 bases from V and 1 base from J, leaving 14 bases between. The CDR3 region has the DNA TGTGCCAGCAGTGAATTGCTGGGGAGCCCGAACACTGAAGCTTTCTTT. Amino acids: CASSELLGSPNTEAFF.

Ten or more counts support this clonotype. The chain joins TRBV2 to TRBJ1-1; D is perhaps TRBD1 (5 bases). Germline CDR1 reads SNHLY; CDR2 reads FYNNEI. V was trimmed by 4 bases and J by 6 bases, leaving 15 bases between them. The CDR3 is 14 residues long. Here the CDR3 reads CASSGGRAGAEAFF. The CDR3 coding sequence is TGTGCCAGCAGTGGGGGCCGCGCCGGGGCTGAAGCTTTCTTT. Based on the CDR3 plus reference TRBV2 and TRBJ1-1, the full variable domain is EPEVTQTPSHQVTQMGQEVILRCVPISNHLYFYWYRQILGQKVEFLVSFYNNEISEKSEIFDDQFSVERPDGSNFTLKIRSTKLEDSAMYFCASSGGRAGAEAFFGQGTRLTVV.

The J gene is TRBJ1-4, the V gene TRBV20-1, with D hard to call. The CDR3 runs 13 residues. Trimming shortened V by 2 bases and J by 2 bases, and 6 bases separated the two germline ends. Per germline, CDR1 DFQATT and CDR2 SNEGSKA (reference sequence). The CDR3 sequence: CSARLDTNEKLFF. As DNA, the CDR3 is TGCAGTGCTAGACTGGATACTAATGAAAAACTGTTTTTT.

This clonotype was seen more than once but under ten times. The gene calls are TRBV30 and TRBJ1-2; possibly TRBD1 for D (6 bases). This CDR3 comprises 14 residues. Germline CDR1 GTSNPN, CDR2 SVGIG (reference sequence). Trimming cost V 0 bases and J 2 bases, with 10 bases left between them. The CDR3 region is CAWSVPRGNYGYTF. In nucleotides, the CDR3 is TGTGCCTGGAGTGTACCCAGGGGAAACTATGGCTACACCTTC.